Presented here are 5 T cell receptor beta chains from one specimen sequenced in a study of T cell repertoires in cytomegalovirus infection. MiXCR, applied by TCRdb to the reads, yields one record per CDR3 protein. The sample lists fewer than 700,000 distinct CDR3 sequences, approximately 24% occurring once. Specimen: CD8+ T cells from PBMCs. The source of these receptors is a human donor in good health (CMV status not recorded). Some clones in this sample may be carry-over from other donors' samples.

This clonotype occurred a few times. This CDR3 is CSARGTATNEKLFF. DNA for the CDR3: TGCAGTGCTAGAGGGACAGCAACTAATGAAAAACTGTTTTTT. The rearrangement uses TRBV20-1 and TRBJ1-4; D might be TRBD1 (6 bases). The CDR3 consists of 14 residues. Between the trimmed V and J ends, which lost 1 base and 0 bases, there was a span of 6 bases. From germline, CDR1 is DFQATT and CDR2 SNEGSKA (reference sequence).

This clonotype was detected a few times. The V and J genes are TRBV5-1 and TRBJ1-2; 7 bases are shared with TRBD1. Germline CDR1 reads SGHRS; CDR2 reads YFSETQ. After removal of 4 bases from V and 1 base from J, the junction contained 4 bases not matched to a gene. The CDR3 covers 14 residues. The CDR3 is CASSAGQHNYGYTF. CDR3 in DNA: TGCGCCAGCAGCGCGGGACAGCATAACTATGGCTACACCTTC.

This clonotype was found a few times. The chain links TRBV29-1 to TRBJ1-2, with 7 positions matching TRBD1. The ends lost 5 bases at V and 8 bases at J; junction bases unmatched: 20. Germline CDR1 is SQVTM and CDR2 is ANQGSEA. The CDR3 extends over 16 amino acids. The CDR3, as DNA: TGCAGCGTTTTTCTCCCTCGGGGACAGTCCGATGAGGGCTACACCTTC. Translated: CSVFLPRGQSDEGYTF.

This clonotype was counted many times. The rearrangement joins TRBV7-8 to TRBJ2-3; D remains ambiguous. Germline values: CDR1 SGHVS, CDR2 FQNEAQ. This CDR3 region has 15 residues. V was shortened by 1 base and J by 6 bases, with 14 bases between the two germline ends. The CDR3 here is CASSLVRPPGDTQYF. The CDR3 DNA follows: TGTGCCAGCAGCTTAGTAAGGCCTCCGGGCGATACGCAGTATTTT.

In regard to this clonotype: A read error is possible here, since a much larger clone lies one base away. The rearrangement joins TRBV7-2 to TRBJ2-2; tentatively, D is TRBD2 (5 bases). This CDR3 is built from 13 residues. V was cut by 1 base and J by 9 bases, with 9 bases left in between. Germline CDR1 reads SGHTA; CDR2 reads FQGNSA. This chain's CDR3 is CASSLGGMRELFF. The CDR3 region has the DNA TGTGCCAGCAGCTTAGGAGGGATGCGGGAGCTGTTTTTT.